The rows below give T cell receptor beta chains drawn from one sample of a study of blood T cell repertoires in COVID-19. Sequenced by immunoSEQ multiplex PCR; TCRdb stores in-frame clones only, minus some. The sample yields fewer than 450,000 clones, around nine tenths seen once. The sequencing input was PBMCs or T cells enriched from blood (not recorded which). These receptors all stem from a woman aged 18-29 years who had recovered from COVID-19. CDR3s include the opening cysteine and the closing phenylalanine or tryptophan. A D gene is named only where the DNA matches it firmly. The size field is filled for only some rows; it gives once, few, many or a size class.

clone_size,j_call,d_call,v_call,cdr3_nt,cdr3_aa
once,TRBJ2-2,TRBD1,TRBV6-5,TGTGCCAGCAGTAGGCAGGGGGCGCGGGGCGGGGAGCTGTTTTTT,CASSRQGARGGELFF
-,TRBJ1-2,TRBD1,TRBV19,TGTGCCAGTAGTACCGGGACAGGGGGCGCGCAGGGCGGCTACACCTTC,CASSTGTGGAQGGYTF
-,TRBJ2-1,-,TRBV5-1,TGCGCCAGCAGCTTGTCGTATGAGCAGTTCTTC,CASSLSYEQFF
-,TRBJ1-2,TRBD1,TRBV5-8,TGTGCCAGCAGCCGGGACAGGGTCGGGTATGGCTACACCTTC,CASSRDRVGYGYTF
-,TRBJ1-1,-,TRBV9,TGTGCCAGCAGCGAGAGAAACACTGAAGCTTTCTTT,CASSERNTEAFF
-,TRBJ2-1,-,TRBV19,TGTGCCAGTAGTATCCAGGGTTCCTACAATGAGCAGTTCTTC,CASSIQGSYNEQFF
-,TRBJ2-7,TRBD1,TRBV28,TGTGCCAGCAGTTTATCTCGGGACAGGCCCACCTACGAGCAGTACTTC,CASSLSRDRPTYEQYF
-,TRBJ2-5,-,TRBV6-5,TGTGCCAGCAGAAAACGGACTGCGCGGGAGACCCAGTACTTC,CASRKRTARETQYF
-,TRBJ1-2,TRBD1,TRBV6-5,TGTGCCAGCAGTTCCCCCGGGACAGGGGGCGAAGGCTACACCTTC,CASSSPGTGGEGYTF
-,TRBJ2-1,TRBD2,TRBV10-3,TGTGCCATCAGCTTAGCGGGGGCCACCTCCTACAATGAGCAGTTCTTC,CAISLAGATSYNEQFF
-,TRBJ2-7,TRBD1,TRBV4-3,TGCGCCAGCAGCCAAGATTTAAGTTGGGGGACAGGCTACGAGCAGTACTTC,CASSQDLSWGTGYEQYF
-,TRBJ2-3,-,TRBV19,TGTGCCAGTAGTCAGACAGCGAGCACAGATACGCAGTATTTT,CASSQTASTDTQYF
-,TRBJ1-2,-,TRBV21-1,TGTGCCAGCAGCTTAGGAGGGGTTAACTATGGCTACACCTTC,CASSLGGVNYGYTF
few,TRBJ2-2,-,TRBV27,TGTGCCAGCAGTCCGGACACGCCGAACACCGGGGAGCTGTTTTTT,CASSPDTPNTGELFF
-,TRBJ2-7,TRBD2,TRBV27,TGTGCCAGCAGTCAACTAGCGGGGAATGGTGAGCAGTACTTC,CASSQLAGNGEQYF
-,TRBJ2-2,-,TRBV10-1,TGCGCCAGCAGAGAGACCCCCGAGGCCGGGGAGCTGTTTTTT,CASRETPEAGELFF
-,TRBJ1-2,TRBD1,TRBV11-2,TGTGCCAGCAGCTTAGATGGGACAGGGGTCTCTGGCTACACCTTC,CASSLDGTGVSGYTF
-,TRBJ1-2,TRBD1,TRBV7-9,TGTGCCAGCAGCCCGGACAGGAAGTTCTATGGCTACACCTTC,CASSPDRKFYGYTF
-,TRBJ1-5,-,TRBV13,TGTGCCAGCAGCTCGAGAACCCATAGCAATCAGCCCCAGCATTTT,CASSSRTHSNQPQHF
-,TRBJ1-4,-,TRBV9,TGTGCCAGCAGCCCCACGAGGAGGGAGGAAAAACTGTTTTTT,CASSPTRREEKLFF
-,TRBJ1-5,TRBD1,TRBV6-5,TGTGCCAGCGGGACAGGGAATCAGCCCCAGCATTTT,CASGTGNQPQHF
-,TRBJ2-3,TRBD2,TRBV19,TGTGCCAGTAGTCCCCCGGGGGGGGAGGGCACAGATACGCAGTATTTT,CASSPPGGEGTDTQYF
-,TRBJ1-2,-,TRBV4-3,TGCGCCAGCAGCCAAGGGCCAGGGGATAACTATGGCTACACCTTC,CASSQGPGDNYGYTF
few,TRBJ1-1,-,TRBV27,TGTGCCAGCAGTGGGCGCCACAACATGAACACTGAAGCTTTCTTT,CASSGRHNMNTEAFF
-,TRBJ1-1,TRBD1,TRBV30,TGTGCCTGGAACCAGGGGGCGGGTGAAGCTTTCTTT,CAWNQGAGEAFF
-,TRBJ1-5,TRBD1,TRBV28,TGTGCCAGCAATTCAGGGACAGGTTGGGTGGGCAATCAGCCCCAGCATTTT,CASNSGTGWVGNQPQHF
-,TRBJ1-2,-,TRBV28,TGTGCCAGCAGTTTGAAGCCCGCGGTGAACTATGGCTACACCTTC,CASSLKPAVNYGYTF
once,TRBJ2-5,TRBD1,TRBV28,TGTGCCAGCAGTGAACAGGGGGCGTCTTTCCTCGGGGTGGGGATCCAAGAGACCCAGTACTTC,CASSEQGASFLGVGIQETQYF
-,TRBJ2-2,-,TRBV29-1,TGCAGCGTTAGGAGAGAGACCGGGGAGCTGTTTTTT,CSVRRETGELFF
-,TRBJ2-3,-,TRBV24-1,TGTGCCACCAGTGAGCAGAATGTAGATACGCAGTATTTT,CATSEQNVDTQYF
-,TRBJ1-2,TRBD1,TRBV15,TGTGCCACCAGCAGAGATGGGTTGGGACAGGGGGCTGGCTATGGCTACACCTTC,CATSRDGLGQGAGYGYTF
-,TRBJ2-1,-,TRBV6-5,TGTGCCAGCAGTTCCTCCGGGAGCAATGAGCAGTTCTTC,CASSSSGSNEQFF
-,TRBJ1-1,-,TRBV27,TGTGCCAGCAGTTTCGTCCGGGGAACCGGGCTAATGAACACTGAAGCTTTCTTT,CASSFVRGTGLMNTEAFF
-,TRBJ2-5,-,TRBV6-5,TGTGCCAGCAGCCGGACAGAGCAAGAGACCCAGTACTTC,CASSRTEQETQYF
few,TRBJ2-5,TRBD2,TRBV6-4,TGTGCCAGCAGTGAACGAGCTAGCGGGGGAGAGACCCAGTACTTC,CASSERASGGETQYF
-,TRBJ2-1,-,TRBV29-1,TGCAGCGTTAGGTATACAGAAGGCATCCATGAGCAGTTCTTC,CSVRYTEGIHEQFF
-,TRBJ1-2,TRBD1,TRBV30,TGTGCCTGGAGTTGGACAGGGTATTATGGCTACACCTTC,CAWSWTGYYGYTF
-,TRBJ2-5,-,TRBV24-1,TGTGCCACCAGTGATTTCGGGCTAGCGCACCAAGAGACCCAGTACTTC,CATSDFGLAHQETQYF
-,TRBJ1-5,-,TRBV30,TGTGCCTGGAGTACAGATAGCAATCAGCCCCAGCATTTT,CAWSTDSNQPQHF
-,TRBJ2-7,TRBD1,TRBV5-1,TGCGCCAGCAGCTTGGGTGGACAGGACTACGAGCAGTACTTC,CASSLGGQDYEQYF
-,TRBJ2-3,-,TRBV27,TGTGCCAGCAGTTTAGCAACTAGCACAGATACGCAGTATTTT,CASSLATSTDTQYF
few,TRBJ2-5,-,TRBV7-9,TGTGCCAGCAGCTCACAAGAGACCCAGTACTTC,CASSSQETQYF
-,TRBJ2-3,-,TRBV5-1,TGCGCCAGCAGCTTGGAGTCGCCACTAATCACAGATACGCAGTATTTT,CASSLESPLITDTQYF
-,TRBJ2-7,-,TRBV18,TGTGCCAGCTCCCCGCTGCGAGGTGGCGAGCAGTACTTC,CASSPLRGGEQYF
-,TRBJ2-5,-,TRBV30,TGTGCCTGGAGTGGAGGATTACAAGAGACCCAGTACTTC,CAWSGGLQETQYF
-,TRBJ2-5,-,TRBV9,TGTGCCAGCAGCTTAAGTACGAGGGAGACCCAGTACTTC,CASSLSTRETQYF
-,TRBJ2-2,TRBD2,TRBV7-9,TGTGCCAGCAGTCCCAGATTGCGGGGGATGAACACCGGGGAGCTGTTTTTT,CASSPRLRGMNTGELFF
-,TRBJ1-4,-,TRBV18,TGTGCCAGCTCACCACGGAGGGAGGCTAATGAAAAACTGTTTTTT,CASSPRREANEKLFF
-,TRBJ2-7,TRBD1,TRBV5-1,TGCGCCAGCAGCTTGGAGGCGGGACAGGGGTCCTACGAGCAGTACTTC,CASSLEAGQGSYEQYF
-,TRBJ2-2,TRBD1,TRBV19,TGTGCCAGTCTCTCCCGGGACAGAAACACCGGGGAGCTGTTTTTT,CASLSRDRNTGELFF
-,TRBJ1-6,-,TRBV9,TGTGCCAGCAGCGTAGCAGGGGTACCCTATAATTCACCCCTCCACTTT,CASSVAGVPYNSPLHF
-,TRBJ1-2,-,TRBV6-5,TGTGCCAGCAGTTACTCGAGAGGGTGGGGCTACACCTTC,CASSYSRGWGYTF
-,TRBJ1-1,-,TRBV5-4,TGTGCCAGCAGCCTACAGCTGAACACTGAAGCTTTCTTT,CASSLQLNTEAFF
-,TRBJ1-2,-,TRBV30,TGTGCCTGGAGTGGGCATTTTGAAGGCTACACCTTC,CAWSGHFEGYTF
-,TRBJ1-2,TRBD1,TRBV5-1,TGCGCCAGCAGTCTGGGACAGGGGGGACGAAAGGGCTACACCTTC,CASSLGQGGRKGYTF
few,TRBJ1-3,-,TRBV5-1,TGCGCCAGCAGCTTGGCAGGGGATGGAAACACCATATATTTT,CASSLAGDGNTIYF
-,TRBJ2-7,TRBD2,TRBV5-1,TGCGCCAGCGGTCCTAGCGGGGGGGCGGTAGAGCAGTACTTC,CASGPSGGAVEQYF